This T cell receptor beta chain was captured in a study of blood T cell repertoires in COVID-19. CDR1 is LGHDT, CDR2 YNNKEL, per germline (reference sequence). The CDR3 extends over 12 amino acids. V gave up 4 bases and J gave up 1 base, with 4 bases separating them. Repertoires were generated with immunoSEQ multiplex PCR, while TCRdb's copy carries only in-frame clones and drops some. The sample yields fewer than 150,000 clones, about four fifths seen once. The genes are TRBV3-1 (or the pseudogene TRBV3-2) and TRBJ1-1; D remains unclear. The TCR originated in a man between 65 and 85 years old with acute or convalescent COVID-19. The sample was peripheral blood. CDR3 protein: CASSPWNTEAFF. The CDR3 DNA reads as TGTGCCAGCAGCCCTTGGAACACTGAAGCTTTCTTT.